The source of this TCR beta chain is a study of blood T cell repertoires in COVID-19 (dated by TCRdb to the early 2020s). Describing the broader study: ImmuneRACE Cohort 3 recovered participants were defined by two consecutive negative NP/OP PCR tests, healthcare professional clearance, or symptom resolution. The material from the prospective study consisted of cDNA or gDNA derived from T cells, B-cell-depleted T cells, or PBMCs. The dataset comprised deeply sampled blood TCRbeta repertoires from subjects exposed to, actively infected with, or recovered from COVID-19. Where available, HLA class I and class II types were obtained from metadata supplied by the sample provider rather than from assay-based typing. The samples were drawn from the first 160 participants of the ongoing ImmuneRACE study and from some 1,300 subjects provided by 6 global collaborators. The repertoires were made available in a free public database intended to serve as a resource for research on the immune response to SARS-CoV-2. The collaborator samples originated in the United States, Italy and Spain and spanned the acute and convalescent phases of COVID-19. Nearly every sample came with metadata listing a de-identified subject ID, COVID-19 status, age in years and sex. General findings and caveats noted by the study authors: The quantity of clinical and demographic metadata differed by source and by participant and was supplied without curation.

As regards this clone: No antigen is known for it. No much larger clonotype is one base removed from it; base qualities were not supplied.

TCRbeta CDR3 regions were amplified from genomic DNA using the immunoSEQ Assay, a bias-controlled multiplex PCR. The paper's processing steps were these. The number of nucleated cells in each sample was estimated from the amplification of reference gene primers within the assay. Sequence reads were collapsed and filtered to measure the absolute abundance of every unique TCRbeta CDR3 rearrangement. Productive Simpson clonality was computed per sample as the square root of Simpson's diversity index over productive rearrangements. The source is immuneACCESS, and TCRdb retained only in-frame sequences with V and J called. Part of the clones is not carried over; for the studies checked, unresolved V genes explain less than half of this, and the remainder is unexplained. V and J calls and clone size follow that table, whereas D and trimming were derived from the DNA. The sample data list about 280,000 clones, and more than 75% of these were observed just once. Approximately 2% of the sample rests with the top ten.

Enrolling through a virtual design, the prospective study's participants ranged in age from roughly 18 to 89 years and lived across 24 United States geographic areas. In the prospective study, participants were assigned to cohorts based on the clinical history participants reported in a screening survey and a study questionnaire. Mobile phlebotomists in the prospective study collected whole blood, serum and a nasopharyngeal or oropharyngeal swab from every participant. Prospective study participants could optionally give additional blood draws and questionnaires over an approximately two-month period. Blood samples from the prospective study were shipped frozen or at room temperature prior to DNA extraction. This TCR came from a woman in her fifties or sixties in a cohort exposed to, infected with or recovered from COVID-19 (not recorded which). Material: PBMCs or T cells enriched from blood (not recorded which).

The CDR3: CATSEAPRGEQFF. The DNA is TGTGCCACCAGTGAGGCACCCCGGGGTGAGCAGTTCTTC. The sequence is built from TRBV24-1 and TRBJ2-1; 5 matching bases give a weak D call of TRBD2. CDR1 KGHDR and CDR2 SFDVKD were looked up in the germline V gene. The junction shows trimming of 4 bases on V and 9 bases on J, plus 12 bases between the germline ends. From the cysteine through the phenylalanine, the CDR3 covers 13 amino acids. Solely the CDR3 DNA is kept, with 39 bases framed from the first base.